This T cell receptor (beta chain) was sequenced during a study of graft-versus-host responses after intestinal transplantation. Study summary: Recipients were given multivisceral, liver-intestinal, or isolated intestinal transplants. Every recipient had anti-thymocyte globulin induction and 2 to 3 years of tacrolimus plus steroids. The study, taken as a whole, reports: The highest levels of circulating GvH clones went along with early declines in HvG clones after transplant. High graft-versus-host to host-versus-graft T cell clonal ratios marked allografts of patients with graft-donor macrochimerism.

Time point described: postoperative day 105 after intestinal transplantation (dayNNNN = postoperative day). V was trimmed by 0 bases and J by 5 bases, leaving 10 bases between them. This CDR3 region has 14 residues. Germline-derived CDR1 and CDR2 are MGHRA and YSYEKL. As regards this clone: Its antigen is not known.

Libraries were prepared by immunoSEQ multiplex PCR; TCRdb keeps only in-frame clonotypes and omits some of them. The sample holds about 12,000 clones, approximately 93% seen once. This clonotype originated in a human patient who received an intestinal transplant, so some T cells may come from the graft donor. Sequenced here: PBMCs, sampled 105 days after intestinal transplantation. The genes are TRBV4-1 and TRBJ2-5; D not certain. The CDR3 DNA reads TGCGCCAGCAGCCAAGATGTGCAGTTGGAGACCCAGTACTTC. Protein: CASSQDVQLETQYF.